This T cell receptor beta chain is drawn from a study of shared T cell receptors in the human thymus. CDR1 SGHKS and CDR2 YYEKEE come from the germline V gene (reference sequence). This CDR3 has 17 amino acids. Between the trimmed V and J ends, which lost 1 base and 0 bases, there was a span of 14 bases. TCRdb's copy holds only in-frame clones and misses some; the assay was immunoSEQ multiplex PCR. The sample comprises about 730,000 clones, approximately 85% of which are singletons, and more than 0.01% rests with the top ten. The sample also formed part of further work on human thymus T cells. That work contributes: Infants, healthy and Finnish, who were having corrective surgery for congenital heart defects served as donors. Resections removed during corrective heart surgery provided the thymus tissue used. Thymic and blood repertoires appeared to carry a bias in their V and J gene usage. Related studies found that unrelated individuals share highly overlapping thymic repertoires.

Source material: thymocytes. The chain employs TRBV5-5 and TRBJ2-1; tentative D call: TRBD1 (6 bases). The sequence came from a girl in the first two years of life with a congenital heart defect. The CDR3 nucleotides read TGTGCCAGCAGCTTGAAGCTTGGACAGAACTCCTACAATGAGCAGTTCTTC. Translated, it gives CASSLKLGQNSYNEQFF.